This TCR beta chain was recorded in a study of blood T cell repertoires in COVID-19. Study-level information: From T cells, B-cell-depleted T cells, or PBMCs came the material, which was cDNA or gDNA.

The CDR3 totals 16 residues. V gave up 4 bases and J gave up 2 bases; unmatched junction bases: 8. Germline CDR1 reads SGHNT; CDR2 reads YYREEE (reference sequence). Per the original methods: Reference gene primer amplification yielded estimated nucleated cell counts. Using immunoSEQ multiplex PCR, the repertoire was profiled, and TCRdb retains in-frame clones only, with some absent. V, J and clone size were drawn from that table, and D and trimming were deduced from the DNA. The profile shows about 350,000 clones, roughly 90% of them singletons. Sequencing used PBMCs or T cells enriched from blood (not recorded which). V is TRBV5-4 and J is TRBJ2-7, with 11 bases aligning to TRBD1. The sequence came from a woman aged 25 to 39 who had recovered from COVID-19. The CDR3 bases are TGTGCCAGCAGCCTCCCGGGACAGGGGGGGGCCTACGAGCAGTACTTC. It yields the protein CASSLPGQGGAYEQYF.